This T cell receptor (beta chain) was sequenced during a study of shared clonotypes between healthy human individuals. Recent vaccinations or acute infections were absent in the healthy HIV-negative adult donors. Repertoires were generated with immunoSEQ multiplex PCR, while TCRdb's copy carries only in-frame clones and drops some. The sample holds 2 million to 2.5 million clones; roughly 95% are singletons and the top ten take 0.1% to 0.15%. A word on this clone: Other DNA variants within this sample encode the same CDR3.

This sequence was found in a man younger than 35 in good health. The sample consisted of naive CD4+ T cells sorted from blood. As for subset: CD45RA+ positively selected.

The CDR3 region is CASSPGLTNTGELFF. CDR3 sequence (DNA): TGTGCCAGCTCACCTGGACTCACGAACACCGGGGAGCTGTTTTTT. V and J are TRBV18 and TRBJ2-2; possibly TRBD2 for D (5 bases). Trimming took 3 bases from V and 0 from J, leaving 8 bases between them. From germline, CDR1 is KGHSH and CDR2 LQKENI. The CDR3 loop spans 15 amino acids.